The clone carrying this TCR beta chain appeared once. This sample was included in a study of T cell responses to AZD1222 COVID-19 vaccine. V shed 5 bases and J 3 bases; nucleotides not matched to a gene: 11. The CDR3 contains 15 residues. Germline assignment: CDR1 GTSNPN and CDR2 SVGIG (reference sequence). Generated by immunoSEQ multiplex PCR, the TCRdb table keeps only in-frame clones and is missing some. The sample lists some 170,000 clones; over 85% were seen once. The sequenced sample was peripheral blood, obtained on day 0 of AZD1222 vaccination. The origin of this receptor is an adult in good health. The chain uses TRBV30 and TRBJ2-5; 8 positions agree with TRBD1. Here the CDR3 DNA reads TGTGCCTGGCGCCGGGGACAGGTCCCCGAAGAGACCCAGTACTTC. Translating it yields CAWRRGQVPEETQYF.